These 24 T cell receptor beta chains share one sample of origin, sequenced in a study of cytomegalovirus exposure and HLA in healthy donors. The PCR made use of 60 Vbeta and 13 Jbeta primers. Profiling relied on immunoSEQ multiplex PCR, and the TCRdb table lists in-frame clones only, not all of them. The sample data list tens of thousands of clones. The sample comprised PBMCs. These receptors all come from a man aged 25 to 40 in good health and CMV-seropositive.

This chain uses TRBV25-1 with TRBJ2-1; 8 bases match TRBD2. Germline lookup yields CDR1 MGHDK and CDR2 SYGVNS. J gave up 10 bases and V 7 bases, and 9 bases lay outside the gene matches. CDR3 length: 13 amino acids. CDR3: CASKTGGRDEQFF. The CDR3, as DNA: TGTGCCAGCAAAACGGGGGGGCGCGACGAGCAGTTCTTC.

Remarks on this clone: The sample carries other DNA sequences with the same CDR3. The chain carries TRBV30 and TRBJ1-1; D unclear. The CDR3 consists of 12 residues. Germline V gene sequence: CDR1 GTSNPN, CDR2 SVGIG (reference sequence). V was trimmed by 2 bases and J by 3 bases, leaving 7 bases between them. The CDR3 reads CAWSQDYTEAFF. Here the CDR3 DNA reads TGTGCCTGGAGTCAGGACTACACTGAAGCTTTCTTT.

The chain employs TRBV27 and TRBJ2-6; 7 bases agree with TRBD1. The germline V gene encodes CDR1 MNHEY and CDR2 SMNVEV (reference sequence). The length of the CDR3 is 18 residues. The V segment lost 5 bases and the J segment 1 base; nucleotides outside the gene matches: 11. The CDR3: CASSPDRLLPSGANVLTF. CDR3 in DNA: TGTGCCAGCAGTCCGGACAGGCTCCTACCATCTGGGGCCAACGTCCTGACTTTC.

To note about this clone: A read error may produce the germline difference seen at one junction end. The chain combines TRBV30 with TRBJ2-3; TRBD2 agrees at 9 bases. The V gene's germline CDR1 is GTSNPN and CDR2 SVGIG (reference sequence). This CDR3 spans 14 amino acids. CDR3 protein: CAWSTGLAIDKQYF. The CDR3 region has the DNA TGTGCCTGGAGTACGGGACTAGCAATAGATAAGCAGTATTTT.

The chain is built from TRBV30 and TRBJ1-5; TRBD1 might be the D (6 bases). The germline V gene encodes CDR1 GTSNPN and CDR2 SVGIG (reference sequence). The CDR3 spans 15 residues. Trimming left V 0 bases short and J 7 bases short, with 16 bases between. CDR3 amino acids: CAWSVGGRVRQPQHF. DNA for the CDR3: TGTGCCTGGAGTGTAGGGGGAAGAGTTAGGCAGCCCCAGCATTTT.

This chain joins TRBV5-1 and TRBJ1-6; TRBD1 might be the D (6 bases). Trimming took off 2 bases at V and 8 bases at J, with 14 bases between the two ends. Germline V lookup: CDR1 SGHRS, CDR2 YFSETQ. The CDR3 length is 15 residues. Here the CDR3 DNA reads TGCGCCAGCAGCTTTACTCAGGGGAGGGATTCACCCCTCCACTTT. Residues: CASSFTQGRDSPLHF.

This chain uses TRBV7-2 with TRBJ2-3; D remains ambiguous. Trimming cost V 3 bases and J 2 bases, with 12 bases left between them. Germline assignment: CDR1 SGHTA and CDR2 FQGNSA. CDR3 length equals 15 residues. DNA of the CDR3: TGTGCCAGCAGCTTTAGGCGGCGGAACACAGATACGCAGTATTTT. Its protein product is CASSFRRRNTDTQYF.

The chain joins TRBV6-5 to TRBJ2-7, with no clear D. With 0 bases removed from V and 7 bases from J, the gap between germline ends came to 10 bases. The CDR3 sequence is 13 residues long. CDR1 is MNHEY, CDR2 SVGAGI, per germline. The CDR3 region is CASSYSRQLEQYF. Here the CDR3 DNA reads TGTGCCAGCAGTTACTCGCGGCAGCTAGAGCAGTACTTC.

V usage is TRBV19 and J usage is TRBJ1-6, with D possibly being TRBD1 (5 bases). The CDR3 totals 19 residues. CDR1 is LNHDA, CDR2 SQIVND, per germline (reference sequence). The V end lost 4 bases, the J end lost 0 bases, and 19 bases lay between the germline ends. CDR3 region: CASSSFPGLPSSYNSPLHF. The CDR3, as DNA: TGTGCCAGTAGTAGCTTCCCGGGACTCCCGAGCTCCTATAATTCACCCCTCCACTTT.

V usage is TRBV5-4 and J usage is TRBJ2-1; possibly TRBD2 for D (7 bases). The CDR3 has 12 amino acids. Germline CDR1 reads SGHNT; CDR2 reads YYREEE (reference sequence). Deletions cut 5 bases from V and 8 bases from J, with 11 bases between. This CDR3 reads CASRQGGDEQFF. For the CDR3, the DNA is TGTGCCAGCAGACAAGGGGGGGATGAGCAGTTCTTC.

The rearrangement links TRBV5-8 to TRBJ2-5, with D possibly being TRBD2 (5 bases). This CDR3 contains 18 residues. Germline V gives CDR1 SGHTS, CDR2 YDEGEE. The V end lost 0 bases, the J end lost 5 bases, and 23 bases lay between the germline ends. Here the CDR3 reads CASSLVTRSRGSGETQYF. The CDR3 DNA reads TGTGCCAGCAGCTTGGTTACCCGGAGTCGCGGGTCTGGGGAGACCCAGTACTTC.

The rearrangement joins TRBV18 to TRBJ1-1; D remains unclear. With 5 bases removed from V and 1 base from J, the gap between germline ends came to 11 bases. The CDR3 runs to 14 residues. Germline V CDR1 and CDR2: KGHSH, LQKENI. The CDR3 DNA is TGTGCCAGCTCAAAGCTCCAGGAGAACACTGAAGCTTTCTTT. The encoded protein is CASSKLQENTEAFF.

The chain is built from TRBV7-3 and TRBJ2-2; TRBD2 might be the D (5 bases). Germline V CDR1 and CDR2: SGHTA, FQGTGA. CDR3 length equals 12 residues. The ends were cut back, 5 bases at V and 7 bases at J, with 8 bases in the middle. Written as DNA, the CDR3 is TGTGCCAGCAGCCCGGGGATCGGGGAGCTGTTTTTT. Protein product: CASSPGIGELFF.

V and J are TRBV2 and TRBJ2-1, with D possibly being TRBD2 (6 bases). Trimming cost V 1 base and J 6 bases, with 19 bases left between them. This CDR3 has 17 residues. The germline V gene encodes CDR1 SNHLY and CDR2 FYNNEI. The CDR3 DNA sequence: TGTGCCAGCAGTGAAGGAGGATGGCGGGACCGCGCCAATGAGCAGTTCTTC. Protein sequence: CASSEGGWRDRANEQFF.

The V gene is TRBV30, the J gene TRBJ2-1, with 10 bases matching TRBD2. The V segment lost 7 bases and the J segment 2 bases; nucleotides outside the gene matches: 2. Germline CDR1 is GTSNPN and CDR2 is SVGIG (reference sequence). This CDR3 comprises 13 residues. The DNA of the CDR3 is TGTGCCTCCGGGACTAGCGCCTACAATGAGCAGTTCTTC. This encodes CASGTSAYNEQFF.

About this clone: Within the sample, other DNA sequences also encode this same CDR3. The rearrangement links TRBV5-1 to TRBJ2-7; 8 bases fit TRBD1. This CDR3 is 14 amino acids long. J gave up 2 bases and V 3 bases, and 4 bases lay outside the gene matches. Germline loops: CDR1 SGHRS, CDR2 YFSETQ. In nucleotides, the CDR3 is TGCGCCAGCAGCTCCGGGACAGGCCCCTACGAGCAGTACTTC. Protein: CASSSGTGPYEQYF.

This sequence joins TRBV7-2 and TRBJ2-5; D is ambiguous. Germline CDR1 SGHTA, CDR2 FQGNSA. The CDR3 has 10 residues. V shed 1 base and J shed 9 bases, with 3 bases lying between them. CDR3 protein: CASSLGPQYF. In DNA, the CDR3 is TGTGCCAGCAGCTTAGGGCCCCAGTACTTC. Drawing the rest from reference TRBV7-2 and TRBJ2-5, the complete variable domain is GAGVSQSPSNKVTEKGKDVELRCDPISGHTALYWYRQSLGQGLEFLIYFQGNSAPDKSGLPSDRFSAERTGGSVSTLTIQRTQQEDSAVYLCASSLGPQYFGPGTRLLVL.

The CDR3 is CASSQASGSDNEQFF. The CDR3 coding sequence is TGTGCCAGCAGCCAAGCTAGCGGGTCCGACAATGAGCAGTTCTTC. This chain uses TRBV4-2 with TRBJ2-1; 8 bases match TRBD2. This CDR3 region has 15 residues. The V gene's germline CDR1 is LGHNA and CDR2 YNFKEQ. After removal of 1 base from V and 5 bases from J, the junction contained 4 bases not matched to a gene.

The chain links TRBV2 to TRBJ1-4, with no clear D. Germline V CDR1 and CDR2: SNHLY, FYNNEI. Trimming pared 2 bases from V and 8 bases from J, leaving 12 bases between. The CDR3 has 14 amino acids. CDR3 coding DNA: TGTGCCAGCAGTGAACCCCCGGGAGAGGAAAAACTGTTTTTT. This gives the protein CASSEPPGEEKLFF.

V and J are TRBV4-2 and TRBJ1-1; no reliable D call. V was pared by 0 bases and J by 1 base, with 9 bases between. This CDR3 comprises 15 residues. Germline loops: CDR1 LGHNA, CDR2 YNFKEQ. The CDR3 bases are TGTGCCAGCAGCCAAGATGTGGGAGGGAACACTGAAGCTTTCTTT. Its protein product is CASSQDVGGNTEAFF.

The chain has TRBV30 and TRBJ2-5; 8 bases are a match to TRBD2. The germline V gene encodes CDR1 GTSNPN and CDR2 SVGIG (reference sequence). This CDR3 contains 16 residues. Unmatched junction bases numbered 13, after V lost 5 bases and J lost 2 bases. The DNA for the CDR3 is TGTGCCTGGGCCCCCCGGGGGGGGACGGGTCAAGAGACCCAGTACTTC. This codes for CAWAPRGGTGQETQYF.

The V gene is TRBV11-3, the J gene TRBJ2-7, with 11 bases lining up with TRBD2. Germline loops: CDR1 SGHNT, CDR2 YENEEA. This CDR3 region has 15 residues. Trimming took 5 bases from V and 2 from J; bases not matched to a gene: 5. The CDR3 bases are TGTGCCAGCAGCCGTGGGACTAGCGGCGCCTACGAGCAGTACTTC. Its translation: CASSRGTSGAYEQYF.

The chain joins TRBV7-8 to TRBJ2-7; D might be TRBD2 (5 bases). V was cut by 5 bases and J by 1 base, with 15 bases left in between. The CDR3 totals 15 residues. Germline assignment: CDR1 SGHVS and CDR2 FQNEAQ. CDR3 amino acids: CASSRRLSGSYEQYF. The CDR3 DNA follows: TGTGCCAGCAGCAGAAGACTCTCGGGATCCTACGAGCAGTACTTC.

Points on this clone: One end of the junction is discordant with germline, which a read error may explain. The sample contains more than one DNA sequence encoding this CDR3. V and J are TRBV9 and TRBJ1-6; 11 nucleotides align to TRBD1. CDR1 is SGDLS and CDR2 is YYNGEE in the germline V gene. The CDR3 extends over 15 amino acids. This CDR3 reads CASSAGTGGISPLHF. The DNA for the CDR3 is TGTGCCAGCAGCGCAGGGACAGGGGGTATTTCACCCCTACACTTT.